The source of this TCR beta chain is a study of T cells in localized non-small cell lung cancer. The CDR3 covers 15 residues. This clone has only a few counts. The antigen remains undetermined. Repertoires were generated with immunoSEQ multiplex PCR, while TCRdb's copy carries only in-frame clones and drops some. The profile shows roughly 1,700 clones, about 22% of them singletons. Study-level points and caveats: Sequencing covered just one tumor region, so heterogeneity cannot be ruled out. For the top 100 tumor clones, a median about 60 also appeared in adjacent lung. Among the tissues sampled, uninvolved adjacent lung had the highest T cell clonality, above tumor.

Each adjacent lung sample was taken at least 2 cm from the tumor margin and was free of atypia. This TCR was sampled from a male donor older than 55 with stage III squamous cell lung carcinoma. This material consisted of normal lung tissue next to the tumor, taken before any cancer treatment. The chain has TRBV1 and TRBJ2-5. TRBV1 is designated a pseudogene. The CDR3 loop is CASSPELDPKETQYF. The CDR3 coding sequence is TGCGCCAGCAGCCCCGAGCTGGACCCCAAAGAGACCCAGTACTTC.